This T cell receptor beta chain was observed in a study of vaccination effects on CD4 cells after COVID-19. Study-level background: A median of 72 days separated the second dose and sampling. Notes on the study in general: The study found marked clonal contraction of infection- and vaccine-induced clones late after vaccination. There was only 1 of 255 vaccine-induced clones in healthy vaccinees that cross-reacted with common cold coronaviruses. Missing from the study were early post-infection timepoints, and its convalescent patients were few.

ViraFEST expansion of antigen-specific CD4+ T cells with viral peptide pools preceded sequencing. Following culture for about 11 days, CD4+ T cells were isolated. BNT162b2 vaccine or mRNA-1273 vaccine was given to participants in two doses. Assay used: immunoSEQ multiplex PCR; TCRdb lists only in-frame clones, some missing. The profile covers more than 50,000 clones, with 76% appearing a single time and more than 0.85% taken by the ten largest. As concerns this clone: Antigen: not known.

Germline V gene lookup returns CDR1 LGHNA and CDR2 YSLEER. This CDR3 has 14 amino acids. The V end was cut by 4 bases, the J end by 3 bases, with 10 bases between. The source material was CD4+ T cells from PBMCs cultured with HCoV-OC43 spike peptides, sampled after COVID-19 vaccination. Subset denoted: HCoV-OC43 spike overlapping peptide pool stimulation. The TCR sequence derives from a human donor who received a COVID-19 vaccine. The chain has TRBV4-3 and TRBJ1-5; the D is unclear. CDR3 sequence reads: CASSLFEPNQPQHF. For the CDR3, the DNA is TGCGCCAGCAGCCTTTTCGAGCCCAATCAGCCCCAGCATTTT.